This TCR beta chain comes out of a study of T cells in women clearing cervical HPV infection. Looking at the study overall: Blood came at first lesion visit for cases, post-clearance for controls. Cases' blood sampling followed lesion detection by median about 21 weeks (90 to 200). Study conclusions and caveats: Repertoire richness, not evenness, was significantly elevated in CIN3+ cases versus controls.

All participants had a single incident cervical HPV16 infection, and prevalent HPV16 infections were excluded. Trimming removed 6 bases from V and 6 bases from J; junction bases left unmatched: 8. This CDR3 contains 15 residues. The germline gives CDR1 SEHNR, CDR2 FQNEAQ (reference sequence). Only in-frame clones appear in the TCRdb table, and some are missing; sequencing was by immunoSEQ multiplex PCR. The listing contains under 35,000 clones. Remarks on this clone: As yet, its antigen is unknown. The read stops 3 residues short of the end of the CDR3; the missing end is completed from the germline J gene.

The source is a woman between 18 and 70 years old with a cervical HPV16 infection that either progressed to CIN3+ or cleared (not recorded which). The sample comprised blood buffy coat. The rearrangement joins TRBV7-9 to TRBJ2-1; 10 nucleotides align to TRBD2. This CDR3 reads CASRATGTSVNEQFF. CDR3 DNA (partial): TGTGCCAGCAGGGCCACCGGGACTAGCGTCAATGAG.